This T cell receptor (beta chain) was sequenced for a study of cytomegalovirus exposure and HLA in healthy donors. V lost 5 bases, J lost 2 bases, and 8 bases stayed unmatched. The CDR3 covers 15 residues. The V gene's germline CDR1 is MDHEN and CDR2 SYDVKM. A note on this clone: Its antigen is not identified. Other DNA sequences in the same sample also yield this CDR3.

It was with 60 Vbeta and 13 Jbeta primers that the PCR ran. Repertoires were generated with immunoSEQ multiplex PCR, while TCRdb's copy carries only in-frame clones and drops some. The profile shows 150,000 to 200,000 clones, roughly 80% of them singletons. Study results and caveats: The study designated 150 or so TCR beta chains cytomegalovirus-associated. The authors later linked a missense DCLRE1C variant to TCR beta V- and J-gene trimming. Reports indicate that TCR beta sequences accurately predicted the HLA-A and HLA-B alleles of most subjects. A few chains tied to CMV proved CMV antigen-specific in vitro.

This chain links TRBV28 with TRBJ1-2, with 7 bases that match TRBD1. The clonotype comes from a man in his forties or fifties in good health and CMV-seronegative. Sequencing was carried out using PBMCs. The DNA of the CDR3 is TGTGCCAGCAGTGTAACAGGGGTTGGCAACTATGGCTACACCTTC. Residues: CASSVTGVGNYGYTF.